This T cell receptor (beta chain) was recorded in a study of CD4 T cells in relation to SARS-CoV-2 and coronaviruses. Study overall: TCR beta CDR3s were sequenced after 10-day antigen culture of PBMCs. The study, taken as a whole, reports: Roughly 65% of donors had memory CD4+ clonotypes crossrecognizing SARS-CoV-2 and common cold coronavirus spike.

Naive or memory CD4+ cells were cultured 1:1 with T cell-depleted PBMCs plus CEF. In regard to this clone: What it binds is not known.

Survey-level TCR-beta sequencing used DNA from CEF-cultured naive and memory CD4+ T cells. Produced via immunoSEQ multiplex PCR; TCRdb's table is partial and in-frame only. The table has around 41,000 clones, under 90% seen once; the top ten hold 0.95% to 1.5%. The receptor was derived from an adult with COVID-19. The source material was naive CD4+ T cells from PBMCs, cultured in vitro. As to subset: naive CD4+ T cells isolated by negative enrichment.

The CDR3: CASSDRHSETQYF. The CDR3 DNA reads as TGTGCCAGCTCGGACAGGCATTCCGAGACCCAGTACTTC. The genes are TRBV18 and TRBJ2-5, with TRBD1 identical over 7 bases. The CDR3 totals 13 residues. Germline V gene data show CDR1 as KGHSH and CDR2 as LQKENI. V trimming: 6 bases; J trimming: 5 bases; junction bases outside the gene matches: 6.